This TCR beta chain was retrieved from a study of post-analysis software for immune sequencing data (dated by TCRdb to between 2014 and 2016). Turning to the overall study: Recorded disease courses included relapsing-remitting, secondary progressive and progressive-relapsing multiple sclerosis, with some patients lacking subtype annotation. Patient repertoires were compared against about a dozen previously published healthy control repertoires from donors aged 6 to 25 years. A subset of samples was prepared in parallel using single-end sample barcoding, then pooled and co-amplified after Illumina adapter ligation.

To demonstrate the VDJtools post-analysis software, TCR beta repertoires were profiled from the peripheral blood of about 13 young patients with multiple sclerosis. Multiple sclerosis patients were children and adolescents aged about 6 to 16 years. A word on this clonotype: Its specific antigen is unknown. Compared with germline, one end of the junction differs, possibly owing to a read error.

The full study reports these points: The control group was slightly older than the multiple sclerosis patient group. Compared with controls, multiple sclerosis patients had significantly lower normalized Chao1 diversity, a finding suggesting substantial peripheral T-cell clonal expansion. Significantly higher frequencies in patients than in controls were found for about 5 TRBV segments, including TRBV5-6, TRBV5-1 and TRBV20-1. Strong co-clustering of samples prepared in the same batch was shown by direct clustering with F measure, prompting a batch-effect correction.

The CDR3 covers 14 residues, taking in both the cysteine and the phenylalanine. The CDR3 DNA has 42 bases and is translated from base 1. The germline V gene sets CDR1 to SNHLY and CDR2 to FYNNEI. The library was produced with PCR. Instrument on record: Illumina HiSeq 2500. To reduce PCR and sequencing biases, unique molecular identifiers were built into the TCR beta cDNA libraries. Roughly 500,000 cDNA molecules were obtained per 1 to 10 million input T cells, so each molecule approximated one T cell. The patient libraries were prepared and sequenced with the same protocol used for the earlier healthy control dataset. Samples belonging to the same batch were prepared together, multiplexed and sequenced on a shared HiSeq lane. The source study handled its data this way. MIGEC handled the raw barcoded reads, throwing out single-read molecular identifier groups before consensus assembly and CDR3 extraction. Clonotype tables were post-analysed with VDJtools, and diversity was normalized by down-sampling all datasets to the smallest sample size. To correct batch-related cross-sample contamination, repertoire overlap clustering matched CDR3 amino acid sequences but not nucleotide sequences. TCRdb trimmed public reads at Q25 via fastp, called clones via MiXCR and kept in-frame beta chains. Rows with one shared CDR3 protein collapse into an entry with the most common genes and DNA. These V and J calls derive from TCRdb rather than the authors' analysis. The sample yields about 680,000 distinct CDR3 sequences; around 60% were counted once. The ten most abundant clones make up approximately 10% of the sample.

The chain couples TRBV2 to TRBJ2-1; TRBD2 matches 8 bases in the middle. Sequencing was carried out using blood. The receptor comes from a girl aged 2 to 10 with multiple sclerosis. DNA sequence: TGTGCCAGCAAGACTAGCGACTCCTGCAATGAGCAGTTCTTC. It encodes CASKTSDSCNEQFF.